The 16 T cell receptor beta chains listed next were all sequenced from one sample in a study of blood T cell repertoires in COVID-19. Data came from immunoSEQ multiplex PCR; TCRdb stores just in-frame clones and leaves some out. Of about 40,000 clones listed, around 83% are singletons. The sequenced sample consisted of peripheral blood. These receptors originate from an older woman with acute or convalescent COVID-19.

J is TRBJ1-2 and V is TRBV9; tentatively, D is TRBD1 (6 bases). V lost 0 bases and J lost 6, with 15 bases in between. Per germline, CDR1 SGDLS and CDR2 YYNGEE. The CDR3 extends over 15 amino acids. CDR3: CASSVAPQGSDGYTF. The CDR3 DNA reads TGTGCCAGCAGCGTAGCACCCCAGGGGAGCGATGGCTACACCTTC. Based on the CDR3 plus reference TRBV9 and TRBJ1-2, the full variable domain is DSGVTQTPKHLITATGQRVTLRCSPRSGDLSVYWYQQSLDQGLQFLIQYYNGEERAKGNILERFSAQQFPDLHSELNLSSLELGDSALYFCASSVAPQGSDGYTFGSGTRLTVV.

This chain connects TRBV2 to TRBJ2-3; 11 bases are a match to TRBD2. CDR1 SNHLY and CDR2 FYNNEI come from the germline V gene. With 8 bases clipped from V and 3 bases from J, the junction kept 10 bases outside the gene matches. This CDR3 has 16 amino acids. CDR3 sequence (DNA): TGTGCCAGCGGAGGGGGGACTAGCGGAAGAACAGATACGCAGTATTTT. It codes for CASGGGTSGRTDTQYF.

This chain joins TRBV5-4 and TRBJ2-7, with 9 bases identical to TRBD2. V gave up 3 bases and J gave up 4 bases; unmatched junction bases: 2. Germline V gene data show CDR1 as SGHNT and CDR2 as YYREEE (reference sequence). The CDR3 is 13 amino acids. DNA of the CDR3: TGTGCCAGCAGCTGGGGACTAGCTTACGAGCAGTACTTC. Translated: CASSWGLAYEQYF.

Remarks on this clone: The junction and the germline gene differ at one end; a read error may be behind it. CDR3 DNA sequence: TGTGCCAGCAGCCGCGGACAGGGTCTTCGATTT. It yields the protein CASSRGQGLRF. This chain uses TRBV28 with TRBJ1-1, with 8 bases aligning to TRBD1. The CDR3 contains 11 residues. Germline loops: CDR1 MDHEN, CDR2 SYDVKM.

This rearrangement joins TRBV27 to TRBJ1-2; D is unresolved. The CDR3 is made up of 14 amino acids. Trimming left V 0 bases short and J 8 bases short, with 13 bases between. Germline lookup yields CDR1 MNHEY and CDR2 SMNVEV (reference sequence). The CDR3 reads CASSLSLGVGGYTF. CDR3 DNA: TGTGCCAGCAGTTTATCTCTCGGGGTAGGGGGCTACACCTTC.

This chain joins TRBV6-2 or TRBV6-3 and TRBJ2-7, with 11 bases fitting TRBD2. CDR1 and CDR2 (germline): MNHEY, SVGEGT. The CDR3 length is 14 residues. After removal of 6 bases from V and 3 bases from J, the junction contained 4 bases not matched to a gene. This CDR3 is CASSRLAGSYEQYF. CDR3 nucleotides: TGTGCCAGCAGCCGACTAGCGGGGAGCTACGAGCAGTACTTC.

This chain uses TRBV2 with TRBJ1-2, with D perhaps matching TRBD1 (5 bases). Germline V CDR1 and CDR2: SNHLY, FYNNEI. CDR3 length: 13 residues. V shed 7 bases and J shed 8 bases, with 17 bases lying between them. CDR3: CASTEGGAGGYTF. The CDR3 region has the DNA TGTGCCAGCACCGAAGGTGGGGCAGGGGGCTACACCTTC.

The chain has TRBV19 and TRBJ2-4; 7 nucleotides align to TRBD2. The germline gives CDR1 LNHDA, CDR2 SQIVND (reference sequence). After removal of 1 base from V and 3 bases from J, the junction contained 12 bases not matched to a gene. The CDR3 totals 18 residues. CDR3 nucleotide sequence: TGTGCCAGTAGTATAGGTTCTCGGGGGGTAGTAGACAAAAACATTCAGTACTTC. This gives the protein CASSIGSRGVVDKNIQYF. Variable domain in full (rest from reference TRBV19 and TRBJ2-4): DGGITQSPKYLFRKEGQNVTLSCEQNLNHDAMYWYRQDPGQGLRLIYYSQIVNDFQKGDIAEGYSVSREKKESFPLTVTSAQKNPTAFYLCASSIGSRGVVDKNIQYFGAGTRLSVL.

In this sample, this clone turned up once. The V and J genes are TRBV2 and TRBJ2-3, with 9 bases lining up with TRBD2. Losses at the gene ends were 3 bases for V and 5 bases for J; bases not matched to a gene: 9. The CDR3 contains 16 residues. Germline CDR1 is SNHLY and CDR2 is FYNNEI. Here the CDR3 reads CASSDWASGVKDTQYF. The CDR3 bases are TGTGCCAGCAGTGATTGGGCTAGCGGGGTGAAAGATACGCAGTATTTT.

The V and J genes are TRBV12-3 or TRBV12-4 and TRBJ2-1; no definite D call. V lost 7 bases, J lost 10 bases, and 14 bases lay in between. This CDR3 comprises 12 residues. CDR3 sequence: CASTIPPGEQFF. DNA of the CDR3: TGTGCCAGCACCATTCCTCCCGGGGAGCAGTTCTTC.

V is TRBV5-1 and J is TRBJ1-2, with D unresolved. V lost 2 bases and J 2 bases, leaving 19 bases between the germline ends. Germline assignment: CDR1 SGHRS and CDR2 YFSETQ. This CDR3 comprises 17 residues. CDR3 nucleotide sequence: TGCGCCAGCAGCTTTCAACCCCGGGATCCTCAAAACTATGGCTACACCTTC. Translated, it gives CASSFQPRDPQNYGYTF.

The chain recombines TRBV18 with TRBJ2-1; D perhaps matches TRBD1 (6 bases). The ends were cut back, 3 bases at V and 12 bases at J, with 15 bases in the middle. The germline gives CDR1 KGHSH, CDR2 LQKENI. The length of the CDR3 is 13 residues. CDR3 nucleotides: TGTGCCAGCTCACCGCTAGAGCGAGGGGGGCAGTTCTTC. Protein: CASSPLERGGQFF.

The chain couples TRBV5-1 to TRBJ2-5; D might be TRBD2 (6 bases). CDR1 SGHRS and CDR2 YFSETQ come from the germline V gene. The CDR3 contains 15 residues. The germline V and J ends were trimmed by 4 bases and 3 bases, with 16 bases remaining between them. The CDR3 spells CASSQTSRREETQYF. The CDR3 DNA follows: TGCGCCAGCAGCCAAACTAGCAGGCGGGAAGAGACCCAGTACTTC.

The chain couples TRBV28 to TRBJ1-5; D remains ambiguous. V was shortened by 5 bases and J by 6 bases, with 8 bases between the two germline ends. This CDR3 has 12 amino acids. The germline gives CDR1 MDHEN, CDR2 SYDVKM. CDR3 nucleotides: TGTGCCAGCAGTGCCGGGGTTCAGCCCCAGCATTTT. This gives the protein CASSAGVQPQHF. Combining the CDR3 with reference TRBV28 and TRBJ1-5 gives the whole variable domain DVKVTQSSRYLVKRTGEKVFLECVQDMDHENMFWYRQDPGLGLRLIYFSYDVKMKEKGDIPEGYSVSREKKERFSLILESASTNQTSMYLCASSAGVQPQHFGDGTRLSIL.

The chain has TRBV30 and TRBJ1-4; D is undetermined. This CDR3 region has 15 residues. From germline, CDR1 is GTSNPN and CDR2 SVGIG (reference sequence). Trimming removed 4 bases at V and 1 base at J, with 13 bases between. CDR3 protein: CAWNQFAGTNEKLFF. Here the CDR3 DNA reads TGTGCCTGGAATCAGTTCGCGGGAACTAATGAAAAACTGTTTTTT.

In DNA form, the CDR3 reads TGTGCCAGCAGTGAACAGCCTAGCGGCCCCTACGAGCAGTACTTC. Its translation is CASSEQPSGPYEQYF. The chain recombines TRBV6-1 with TRBJ2-7; 7 positions match TRBD2. V lost 2 bases to trimming and J lost 2 bases; unmatched junction nucleotides: 6. The CDR3 sequence is 15 residues long. Germline lookup yields CDR1 MNHNS and CDR2 SASEGT.